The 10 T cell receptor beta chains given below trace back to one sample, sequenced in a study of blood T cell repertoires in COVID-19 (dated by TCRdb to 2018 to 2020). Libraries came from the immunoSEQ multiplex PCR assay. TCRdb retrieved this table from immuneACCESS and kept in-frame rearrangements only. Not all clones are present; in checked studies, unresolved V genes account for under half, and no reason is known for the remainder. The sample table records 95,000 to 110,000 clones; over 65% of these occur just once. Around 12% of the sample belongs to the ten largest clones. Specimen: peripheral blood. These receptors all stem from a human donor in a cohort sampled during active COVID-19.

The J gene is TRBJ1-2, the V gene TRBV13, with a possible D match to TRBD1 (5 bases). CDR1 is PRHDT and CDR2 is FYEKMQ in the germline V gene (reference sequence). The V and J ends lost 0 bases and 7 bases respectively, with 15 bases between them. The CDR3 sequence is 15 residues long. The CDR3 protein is CASSLGAGRGGGYTF. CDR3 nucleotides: TGTGCCAGCAGCTTAGGGGCAGGGCGAGGTGGTGGCTACACCTTC.

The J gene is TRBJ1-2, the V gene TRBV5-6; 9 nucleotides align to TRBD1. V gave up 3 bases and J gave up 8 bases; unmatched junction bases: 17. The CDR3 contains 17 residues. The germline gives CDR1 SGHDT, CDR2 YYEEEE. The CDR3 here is CASSSRGTGFRLEGYTF. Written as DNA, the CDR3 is TGTGCCAGCAGCTCTCGGGGGACAGGGTTTAGACTGGAAGGCTACACCTTC.

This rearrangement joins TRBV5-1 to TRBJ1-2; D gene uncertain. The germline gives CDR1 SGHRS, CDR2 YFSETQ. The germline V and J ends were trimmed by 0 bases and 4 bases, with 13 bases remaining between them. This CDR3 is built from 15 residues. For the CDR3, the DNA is TGCGCCAGCAGCTTGGAGAACAGTCTGGCCTATGGCTACACCTTC. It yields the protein CASSLENSLAYGYTF. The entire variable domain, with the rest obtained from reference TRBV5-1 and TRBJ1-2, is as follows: KAGVTQTPRYLIKTRGQQVTLSCSPISGHRSVSWYQQTPGQGLQFLFEYFSETQRNKGNFPGRFSGRQFSNSRSEMNVSTLELGDSALYLCASSLENSLAYGYTFGSGTRLTVV.

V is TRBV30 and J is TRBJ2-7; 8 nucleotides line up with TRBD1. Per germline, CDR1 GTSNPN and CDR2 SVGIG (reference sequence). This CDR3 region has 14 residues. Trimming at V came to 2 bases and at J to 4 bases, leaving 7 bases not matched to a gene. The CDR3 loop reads CAWSSARGRYEQYF. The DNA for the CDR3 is TGTGCCTGGAGTTCGGCCAGGGGGCGTTACGAGCAGTACTTC.

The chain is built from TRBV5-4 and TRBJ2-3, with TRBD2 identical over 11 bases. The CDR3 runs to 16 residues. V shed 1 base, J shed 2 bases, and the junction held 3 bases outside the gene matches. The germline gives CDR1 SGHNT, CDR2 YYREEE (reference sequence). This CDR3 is CASSLFSGGVTDTQYF. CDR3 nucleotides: TGTGCCAGCAGCTTGTTTAGCGGGGGGGTCACAGATACGCAGTATTTT.

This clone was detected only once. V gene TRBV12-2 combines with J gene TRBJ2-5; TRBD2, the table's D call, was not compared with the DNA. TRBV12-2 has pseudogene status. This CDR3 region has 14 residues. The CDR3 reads CASRLTDTKETQYF. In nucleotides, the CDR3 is TGTGCAAGTCGCTTAACTGATACCAAAGAGACCCAGTACTTC.

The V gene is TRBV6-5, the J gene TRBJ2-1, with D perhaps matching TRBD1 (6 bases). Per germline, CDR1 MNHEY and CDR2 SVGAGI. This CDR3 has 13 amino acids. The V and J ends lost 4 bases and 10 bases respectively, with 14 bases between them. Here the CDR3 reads CASSSLDDREQFF. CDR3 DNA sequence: TGTGCCAGCAGTTCCCTAGACGACAGGGAGCAGTTCTTC.

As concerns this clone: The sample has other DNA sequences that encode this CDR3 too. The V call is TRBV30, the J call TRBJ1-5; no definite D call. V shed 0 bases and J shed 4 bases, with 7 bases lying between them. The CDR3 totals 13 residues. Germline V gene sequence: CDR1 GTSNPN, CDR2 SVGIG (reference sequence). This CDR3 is CAWSVGLNQPQHF. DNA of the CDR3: TGTGCCTGGAGTGTTGGGCTTAATCAGCCCCAGCATTTT.

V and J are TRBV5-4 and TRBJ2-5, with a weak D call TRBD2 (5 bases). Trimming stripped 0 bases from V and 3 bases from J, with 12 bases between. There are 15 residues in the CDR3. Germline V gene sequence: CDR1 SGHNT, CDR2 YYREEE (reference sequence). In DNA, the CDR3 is TGTGCCAGCAGCTTGGCCCGGGGAGTAGAAGAGACCCAGTACTTC. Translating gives CASSLARGVEETQYF.

CDR3: CASSSGLAYEQYF. CDR3 in DNA: TGTGCCAGCAGCTCGGGACTCGCCTACGAGCAGTACTTC. The chain carries TRBV7-2 and TRBJ2-7, with D possibly being TRBD2 (6 bases). This CDR3 has 13 amino acids. Germline V CDR1 and CDR2: SGHTA, FQGNSA. V lost 4 bases and J 2 bases, leaving 9 bases between the germline ends. Complete variable domain (other parts from reference TRBV7-2 and TRBJ2-7): GAGVSQSPSNKVTEKGKDVELRCDPISGHTALYWYRQSLGQGLEFLIYFQGNSAPDKSGLPSDRFSAERTGGSVSTLTIQRTQQEDSAVYLCASSSGLAYEQYFGPGTRLTVT.